The rows below give T cell receptor beta chains drawn from one sample of a study of T-cell memory formation after mild COVID-19. TCRdb used MiXCR to reprocess the 5' RACE reads, holding one entry per CDR3 protein. This repertoire shows 390,000 or so distinct CDR3 sequences, 16% found once; its top ten account for around a fifth. Sequencing was carried out using PBMCs or a T cell subset sorted from them (not recorded which). The source is a young man who had mild COVID-19 (a few samples of this study predate the infection). Cell type and time point are not known. Both conserved end residues are part of each CDR3. Fields, in order: V gene, J gene, clone size, D gene, CDR3 DNA, CDR3 protein. A D gene is named only where the DNA matches it firmly. Rows give clone size only sometimes, using once, few, many, or a class for an expanded clone.

TRBV6-5	TRBJ2-4	NA	NA	TGTGCCAGCAGTTACACGGGCAGGGAGACCATTCAGTACTTC	CASSYTGRETIQYF
TRBV2	TRBJ1-1	NA	NA	TGTGCCAGCAGTGACGGGCGGATGAACACTGAAGCTTTCTTT	CASSDGRMNTEAFF
TRBV7-2	TRBJ1-6	NA	NA	TGTGCCAGCAGCTTGGACAGCGGGAATTCACCCCTCCACTTT	CASSLDSGNSPLHF
TRBV3-1	TRBJ1-1	few	NA	TGTGCCAGCCGTCAAGGGGGAGGCACTGAAGCTTTCTTT	CASRQGGGTEAFF
TRBV5-1	TRBJ2-2	NA	NA	TGCGCCAGCAGAGAGGTGACCGGGGAGCTGTTTTTT	CASREVTGELFF
TRBV15	TRBJ2-2	few	NA	TGTGCCACCAGCAGAGATCTACCCAGCTTCAACACCGGGGAGCTGTTTTTT	CATSRDLPSFNTGELFF
TRBV9	TRBJ2-7	NA	NA	TGTGCCAGCAGCGTAGCTTCGGGGGTGGCCTACGAGCAGTACTTC	CASSVASGVAYEQYF
TRBV25-1	TRBJ1-1	few	TRBD1	TGTGCCAGCAGTGACCGACAGGGAAGGAGGTGGTTGATCACTGAAGCTTTCTTT	CASSDRQGRRWLITEAFF
TRBV15	TRBJ2-1	NA	NA	TGTGCCACCAGCAGAGATCCAGCGGTCTCCTACAATGAGCAGTTCTTC	CATSRDPAVSYNEQFF
TRBV12-3/TRBV12-4	TRBJ1-1	NA	TRBD1	TGTGCCAGCAGTAGTCCGGGACAGGTCCATTTCTTT	CASSSPGQVHFF
TRBV7-9	TRBJ2-2	NA	NA	TGTGCCAGCAGCTTCCACCGAGGCAGGGGAAACACCGGGGAGCTGTTTTTT	CASSFHRGRGNTGELFF
TRBV12-3/TRBV12-4	TRBJ1-2	few	NA	TGTGCCAGCAGTTTTCTAGGGCATGGCTACACCTTC	CASSFLGHGYTF
TRBV3-1	TRBJ2-5	NA	NA	TGTGCCAGCAGCCAGGCCGTTGGGGAGACCCAGTACTTC	CASSQAVGETQYF
TRBV7-2	TRBJ2-4	many	TRBD1	TGTGCCAGCAGCATGTATACCTCCGGGACAGGAAACATTCAGTACTTC	CASSMYTSGTGNIQYF
TRBV7-2	TRBJ2-7	NA	TRBD2	TGTGCCAGCAGTTCGACTAGCGGGGGCCCCAGCTCCTACGAGCAGTACTTC	CASSSTSGGPSSYEQYF
TRBV28	TRBJ1-5	many	NA	TGTGCCAGCAGTTTATTCGGCCAGGACCTTAGCAATCAGCCCCAGCATTTT	CASSLFGQDLSNQPQHF
TRBV12-3/TRBV12-4	TRBJ2-1	NA	NA	TGTGCCAGCAGTCCCCTGTTAGGTTACAATGAGCAGTTCTTC	CASSPLLGYNEQFF
TRBV29-1	TRBJ1-1	few	NA	TGCAGCGTTGTTGGCAGAATGAACACTGAAGCTTTCTTT	CSVVGRMNTEAFF
TRBV6-5	TRBJ2-2	NA	NA	TGTGCCATCTCCAGGGACACCGGGGAGCTGTTTTTT	CAISRDTGELFF
TRBV5-1	TRBJ1-3	few	TRBD1	TGCGCCAGCAGCACCGGAGGGACAGCCTTCTCTGGAAACACCATATATTTT	CASSTGGTAFSGNTIYF
TRBV7-9	TRBJ2-2	few	TRBD1	TGTGCCAGCAGCCATCGGGACAGGGGGGAGTTCGGGGAGCTGTTTTTT	CASSHRDRGEFGELFF
TRBV3-1	TRBJ2-3	many	NA	TGTGCCTCAGAAGGTTTTTCTAGCACAGATACGCAGTATTTT	CASEGFSSTDTQYF
TRBV5-1	TRBJ2-3	few	NA	TGCGCCAGCAGCCCAGGACGGGGGTTCATCACAGATACGCAGTATTTT	CASSPGRGFITDTQYF
TRBV5-6	TRBJ2-3	few	NA	TGTGCCAGCACCCGCCGGGGCACAGATACGCAGTATTTT	CASTRRGTDTQYF
TRBV6-6	TRBJ1-1	NA	TRBD1	TGTGCCAGCAGTTACGGGGACAGGGTTGCCACTGAAGCTTTCTTT	CASSYGDRVATEAFF
TRBV7-2	TRBJ1-1	NA	NA	TGTGCCAGCAGCTCAATAAGGGCTCGAGGGCCTGAAGCTTTCTTT	CASSSIRARGPEAFF
TRBV7-2	TRBJ2-5	NA	TRBD1	TGTGCCAGCAGGCGAACGACAGGGTTGGAGACCCAGTACTTC	CASRRTTGLETQYF
TRBV15	TRBJ1-1	NA	NA	TGTGCCACCAGCAGCGGGGGGCGCGAAGCTTTCTTT	CATSSGGREAFF
TRBV7-2	TRBJ2-4	many	NA	TGTGCCAGCAGCTTGACACCGGGACCCGAGAACATTCAGTACTTC	CASSLTPGPENIQYF
TRBV12-3/TRBV12-4	TRBJ1-1	NA	NA	TGTGCCAGCAGTTTAACCTACACTGAAGCTTTCTTT	CASSLTYTEAFF
TRBV10-3	TRBJ1-6	NA	TRBD1	TGTGCCATCAGTGAGAGCACAGGGGGGAATTCACCCCTCCACTTT	CAISESTGGNSPLHF
TRBV7-2	TRBJ1-1	many	NA	TGTGCCAGCAGCTTATCGAGGACGTCAGATGAAGCTTTCTTT	CASSLSRTSDEAFF
TRBV4-2	TRBJ2-3	few	NA	TGTGCCAGCAGCTCAGAAGCTGGGCGGACAGATACGCAGTATTTT	CASSSEAGRTDTQYF
TRBV11-2	TRBJ1-2	many	TRBD1	TGTGCCAGCAGCTCCGGACAGGATTATGGCTACACCTTC	CASSSGQDYGYTF
TRBV7-9	TRBJ1-2	NA	TRBD1	TGTGCCAGCAGCTTAGTTAGCGACAGGGAATATGGCTACACCTTC	CASSLVSDREYGYTF
TRBV4-3	TRBJ1-2	NA	NA	TGCGCCAGCAGCCAAGAGCTAAGAGGGGAGAGTGGCTACACCTTC	CASSQELRGESGYTF
TRBV29-1	TRBJ1-1	few	NA	TGCAGCGCCTTGGGGCTTGGAGGCACTGAAGCTTTCTTT	CSALGLGGTEAFF
TRBV6-5	TRBJ1-5	NA	TRBD1	TGTGCCAGCAGCGGGGGGACAGCCGATAGCAATCAGCCCCAGCATTTT	CASSGGTADSNQPQHF
TRBV5-6	TRBJ1-4	few	NA	TGTGCCAGCAGCTTGTTTCCCGGACAGCGATTTAATGAAAAACTGTTTTTT	CASSLFPGQRFNEKLFF